One and the same sample provided the 32 T cell receptor beta chains below, sequenced in a study of cytomegalovirus exposure and HLA in healthy donors. The study ran its PCR with 60 Vbeta and 13 Jbeta primers. Some clones are missing from TCRdb's copy, which holds only in-frame ones; the method was immunoSEQ multiplex PCR. The table shows roughly 140,000 clones, with around four fifths occurring only once. The material sequenced was PBMCs. Receptor source: a male donor in good health and CMV-seronegative.

The chain is built from TRBV28 and TRBJ1-2, with 12 bases lining up with TRBD1. The CDR3 is made up of 19 amino acids. Trimming removed 4 bases from V and 3 bases from J; junction bases left unmatched: 15. Germline CDR1 MDHEN, CDR2 SYDVKM. The CDR3 nucleotides are TGTGCCAGCAGTTCCTTTGCGGGGGGGACAGGGGGCCGTCACTATGGCTACACCTTC. It is translated as CASSSFAGGTGGRHYGYTF.

The V and J genes are TRBV7-2 and TRBJ1-6, with TRBD1 as a possible D gene (5 bases). Trimming took off 4 bases at V and 7 bases at J, with 14 bases between the two ends. Germline CDR1 reads SGHTA; CDR2 reads FQGNSA. This CDR3 spans 15 amino acids. The CDR3 loop reads CASSSSGGLNSPLHF. The CDR3 coding sequence is TGTGCCAGCAGCTCCTCCGGGGGACTAAATTCACCCCTCCACTTT.

This chain joins TRBV5-1 and TRBJ1-1; 7 positions agree with TRBD1. Germline V lookup: CDR1 SGHRS, CDR2 YFSETQ. The CDR3 spans 16 residues. J lost 2 bases, V lost 7 bases, and 14 bases had no gene match. In DNA form, the CDR3 reads TGCGCCAGCGGCAGGTTCGCGGACAGGCTAAACACTGAAGCTTTCTTT. Its protein is CASGRFADRLNTEAFF.

This rearrangement joins TRBV6-5 to TRBJ1-2; TRBD1 agrees at 7 bases. This CDR3 has 16 residues. Looked up from germline, CDR1 is MNHEY and CDR2 is SVGAGI. V was clipped by 2 bases and J by 2 bases; unmatched bases: 8. The CDR3: CASSYTPGGSNYGYTF. Written as DNA, the CDR3 is TGTGCCAGCAGTTACACACCAGGGGGATCCAACTATGGCTACACCTTC.

The chain combines TRBV7-9 with TRBJ1-2, with D maybe TRBD1 (5 bases). CDR3 size: 13 residues. Germline V gives CDR1 SEHNR, CDR2 FQNEAQ (reference sequence). Trimming pared 1 base from V and 3 bases from J, leaving 6 bases between. The DNA for the CDR3 is TGTGCCAGCAGCTTAGAGACAGACTATGGCTACACCTTC. Residues: CASSLETDYGYTF.

This rearrangement joins TRBV10-2 to TRBJ1-4; D is uncertain. Trimming cost V 6 bases and J 0 bases, with 17 bases left between them. Germline V gene data show CDR1 as WSHSY and CDR2 as SAAADI. The CDR3 runs 17 residues. CDR3 DNA: TGCGCCAGCAGCCGCGGAAACCCTCTTGCAACTAATGAAAAACTGTTTTTT. It yields the protein CASSRGNPLATNEKLFF.

V is TRBV15 and J is TRBJ2-5; 7 nucleotides match TRBD2. The CDR3 is made up of 13 amino acids. Trimming at V came to 0 bases and at J to 11 bases, leaving 6 bases not matched to a gene. Germline V lookup: CDR1 LNHNV, CDR2 YYDKDF (reference sequence). The CDR3 DNA sequence: TGTGCCACCAGCAGAGATAGTGGGGGGGAGCAGTACTTC. It specifies CATSRDSGGEQYF.

The rearrangement links TRBV9 to TRBJ1-3; D perhaps matches TRBD1 (6 bases). CDR1 SGDLS and CDR2 YYNGEE come from the germline V gene. Trimming left V 3 bases short and J 0 bases short, with 10 bases between. The CDR3 sequence is 15 residues long. The CDR3 DNA is TGTGCCAGCAGCGATACAGGGTCCTCTGGAAACACCATATATTTT. As protein: CASSDTGSSGNTIYF.

The rearrangement uses TRBV5-4 and TRBJ2-2; perhaps TRBD1 as D (5 bases). Per the germline V gene, CDR1 is SGHNT and CDR2 is YYREEE (reference sequence). The V end lost 3 bases, the J end lost 8 bases, and 8 bases lay between the germline ends. The CDR3 is 12 residues long. CDR3 sequence (DNA): TGTGCCAGCAGCTCTCGACAGGGGGAGCTGTTTTTT. This translates into CASSSRQGELFF.

The V call is TRBV7-9, the J call TRBJ2-7; TRBD1 matches at 8 bases. J lost 7 bases, V lost 1 base, and 9 bases had no gene match. CDR1 is SEHNR, CDR2 FQNEAQ, per germline (reference sequence). The CDR3 length is 15 residues. This CDR3 reads CASSLGKQGALEQYF. The DNA of the CDR3 is TGTGCCAGCAGCTTAGGAAAGCAGGGGGCGCTGGAGCAGTACTTC.

In this sample, this clone turned up a few times. The junction departs from germline at one end; a sequencing error may be responsible. The genes are TRBV28 and TRBJ2-1; TRBD2 agrees at 11 bases. The CDR3 loop spans 16 amino acids. Germline-derived CDR1 and CDR2 are MDHEN and SYDVKM. The CDR3 sequence: CASTLRLAGGSNEQFF. As DNA, the CDR3 is TGTGCCAGCACTTTAAGGCTAGCGGGAGGTAGCAATGAGCAGTTCTTC. The variable domain in full, completed from reference TRBV28 and TRBJ2-1, reads DVKVTQSSRYLVKRTGEKVFLECVQDMDHENMFWYRQDPGLGLRLIYFSYDVKMKEKGDIPEGYSVSREKKERFSLILESASTNQTSMYLCASTLRLAGGSNEQFFGPGTRLTVL.

V usage is TRBV27 and J usage is TRBJ2-7, with 12 nucleotides matching TRBD1. The trim removed 8 bases at V and 7 bases at J, leaving 9 bases unmatched. The germline V gene has CDR1 MNHEY and CDR2 SMNVEV (reference sequence). This CDR3 is 14 amino acids long. The CDR3 DNA sequence: TGTGCCAGCGGCTCGGGACAGGGGGCGCGGGAGCAGTACTTC. It specifies CASGSGQGAREQYF.

This chain joins TRBV28 and TRBJ1-5; 8 bases line up with TRBD1. The CDR3 loop spans 15 amino acids. V gave up 6 bases and J gave up 9 bases; unmatched junction bases: 13. Germline CDR1 and CDR2: MDHEN and SYDVKM. This CDR3 is CASSQDRGIVRPQHF. Written as DNA, the CDR3 is TGTGCCAGCAGCCAAGACAGGGGTATCGTTCGGCCCCAGCATTTT.

The rearrangement joins TRBV18 to TRBJ1-4; no definite D call. V was clipped by 2 bases and J by 5 bases, with 18 bases between them. Germline-derived CDR1 and CDR2 are KGHSH and LQKENI. There are 17 residues in the CDR3. The CDR3 nucleotides read TGTGCCAGCTCACCAGCCAACCAGTTACTGACAAATGAAAAACTGTTTTTT. Its translation is CASSPANQLLTNEKLFF.

This chain links TRBV7-9 with TRBJ2-7, with TRBD2 matching 14 bases. The germline V gene has CDR1 SEHNR and CDR2 FQNEAQ (reference sequence). The ends lost 5 bases at V and 6 bases at J; junction bases unmatched: 9. The length of the CDR3 is 16 residues. The DNA of the CDR3 is TGTGCCAGCAGCCCGACTAGCGGGAGGGATATATTCGAGCAGTACTTC. It translates to CASSPTSGRDIFEQYF.

The V call is TRBV4-3, the J call TRBJ1-1, with 7 bases matching TRBD1. After removal of 0 bases from V and 1 base from J, the junction contained 8 bases not matched to a gene. The CDR3 runs 17 residues. Germline CDR1 LGHNA, CDR2 YSLEER. As DNA, the CDR3 is TGCGCCAGCAGCCAAGAAGGGACAGCTCAGGGGAACACTGAAGCTTTCTTT. It encodes CASSQEGTAQGNTEAFF.

V usage is TRBV19 and J usage is TRBJ1-2, with D possibly being TRBD1 (5 bases). V was clipped by 6 bases and J by 3 bases, with 20 bases between them. The CDR3 length is 16 residues. The V gene's germline CDR1 is LNHDA and CDR2 SQIVND (reference sequence). CDR3 loop: CASRFTTGRAYYGYTF. The CDR3 nucleotides are TGTGCCAGTAGATTTACTACAGGCCGGGCCTACTATGGCTACACCTTC.

V is TRBV19 and J is TRBJ1-5; D is unclear. The germline V gene encodes CDR1 LNHDA and CDR2 SQIVND (reference sequence). V lost 5 bases and J lost 2, with 16 bases in between. The CDR3 is 16 residues long. CDR3 sequence: CASSSKFQSGNQPQHF. The CDR3, as DNA: TGTGCCAGTAGTTCTAAATTCCAAAGCGGCAATCAGCCCCAGCATTTT.

This clone appeared a single time. This CDR3 is CASSSQDRAILNNEKLFF. CDR3 coding DNA: TGTGCCAGCAGCTCCCAGGACAGGGCCATCCTCAATAATGAAAAACTGTTTTTT. This chain joins TRBV13 and TRBJ1-4; TRBD1 matches at 8 bases. The CDR3 is 18 amino acids. CDR1 is PRHDT and CDR2 is FYEKMQ in the germline V gene (reference sequence). With V trimmed by 4 bases and J by 4 bases, 14 bases remained unmatched.

The J gene is TRBJ2-1, the V gene TRBV5-6; 11 bases map to TRBD2. CDR1 is SGHDT and CDR2 is YYEEEE in the germline V gene. This CDR3 is 18 amino acids long. Unmatched junction bases numbered 8, after V lost 3 bases and J lost 0 bases. CDR3 sequence reads: CASSSYSGGVLSYNEQFF. CDR3 in DNA: TGTGCCAGCAGCTCGTATAGCGGGGGGGTTCTCTCCTACAATGAGCAGTTCTTC.

This chain uses TRBV6-5 with TRBJ1-4, with D perhaps TRBD1 (5 bases). The germline V and J ends were trimmed by 0 bases and 8 bases, with 10 bases remaining between them. In germline, CDR1 is MNHEY, CDR2 SVGAGI. CDR3 length: 14 amino acids. Written as DNA, the CDR3 is TGTGCCAGCAGTTACTCGGGACTCGGGGAAAAACTGTTTTTT. It translates to CASSYSGLGEKLFF.

The CDR3 bases are TGTGCCGGTACGGACAGTCTCGGGTGGAACACTGAAGCTTTCTTT. It translates to CAGTDSLGWNTEAFF. V is TRBV7-2 and J is TRBJ1-1; perhaps TRBD1 as D (6 bases). Trimming left V 11 bases short and J 1 base short, with 20 bases between. Germline CDR1 SGHTA, CDR2 FQGNSA. The CDR3 is 15 residues long.

This chain uses TRBV5-1 with TRBJ2-5, with D possibly TRBD1 on 6 matching bases. Deletions cut 4 bases from V and 1 base from J, with 11 bases between. The CDR3 extends over 14 amino acids. CDR1 is SGHRS, CDR2 YFSETQ, per germline. CDR3 bases: TGCGCCAGCAGCCCGGGACACACCCAAGAGACCCAGTACTTC. This sequence encodes CASSPGHTQETQYF.

The chain combines TRBV9 with TRBJ2-5, with 7 bases that match TRBD2. The end of the DNA is better explained by TRBJ2-7, so the J call may be wrong. CDR1 and CDR2 from the germline V gene are SGDLS and YYNGEE. The length of the CDR3 is 12 residues. The CDR3 coding sequence is TGTGCCAGCAGCGTGGGGGGGAGCGAGCAGTACTTC. Encoded protein: CASSVGGSEQYF.

CDR3 DNA: TGTGCCAGCAGCTTAGGACAGGGGGGCTACAATGAGCAGTTCTTC. Encoded protein: CASSLGQGGYNEQFF. V gene TRBV7-9 combines with J gene TRBJ2-1, with TRBD1 matching 9 bases. The length of the CDR3 is 15 residues. Trimming removed 1 base from V and 3 bases from J; junction bases left unmatched: 1. The germline CDR1 and CDR2 sequences are SEHNR and FQNEAQ (reference sequence).

This chain uses TRBV2 with TRBJ1-1; D is ambiguous. Germline-derived CDR1 and CDR2 are SNHLY and FYNNEI. The CDR3 runs 11 residues. The V gene lost 6 bases and the J gene lost 8 bases, with 10 bases spanning the gap. CDR3 amino acids: CASRNSAEAFF. The CDR3 bases are TGTGCCAGCAGGAACAGTGCCGAAGCTTTCTTT. The complete variable domain, with remaining parts taken from reference TRBV2 and TRBJ1-1, reads EPEVTQTPSHQVTQMGQEVILRCVPISNHLYFYWYRQILGQKVEFLVSFYNNEISEKSEIFDDQFSVERPDGSNFTLKIRSTKLEDSAMYFCASRNSAEAFFGQGTRLTVV.

CDR3 sequence (DNA): TGTGCCAGCAGCCCTTTGGCAGGGGCGCTGGCTGGAAACACCATATATTTT. This sequence encodes CASSPLAGALAGNTIYF. This sequence joins TRBV14 and TRBJ1-3; maybe TRBD1 (6 bases). The germline V and J ends were trimmed by 4 bases and 2 bases, with 18 bases remaining between them. This CDR3 is built from 17 residues. CDR1 is SGHDN, CDR2 FVKESK, per germline.

The V gene is TRBV28, the J gene TRBJ2-4; tentative D call: TRBD2 (5 bases). The length of the CDR3 is 15 residues. The germline gives CDR1 MDHEN, CDR2 SYDVKM. The V gene lost 1 base and the J gene lost 0 bases, with 7 bases spanning the gap. CDR3 sequence: CASSLFGVAKNIQYF. The DNA of the CDR3 is TGTGCCAGCAGTTTATTCGGGGTAGCCAAAAACATTCAGTACTTC.

The J gene is TRBJ1-1, the V gene TRBV27; a possible D gene is TRBD1 (5 bases). Per the germline V gene, CDR1 is MNHEY and CDR2 is SMNVEV (reference sequence). There are 17 residues in the CDR3. The germline V and J ends were trimmed by 3 bases and 5 bases, with 22 bases remaining between them. The DNA for the CDR3 is TGTGCCAGCAGTTTTTGGTCGGAAGCAGGGATTTCGACTGAAGCTTTCTTT. This sequence encodes CASSFWSEAGISTEAFF.

In nucleotides, the CDR3 is TGTGCCAGCAGTCAGGACAGGGACGGCGAGCAGTACTTC. It yields the protein CASSQDRDGEQYF. V and J are TRBV7-6 and TRBJ2-7, with 8 nucleotides matching TRBD1. The germline V gene has CDR1 SGHVS and CDR2 FNYEAQ. This CDR3 is 13 amino acids long. Trimming cost V 6 bases and J 6 bases; bases outside gene matches: 7.

The chain combines TRBV28 with TRBJ2-7, with D unresolved. CDR3 length: 13 residues. V was cut by 6 bases and J by 2 bases, with 11 bases left in between. CDR1 and CDR2 from the germline V gene are MDHEN and SYDVKM. Here the CDR3 reads CASSPTPAYEQYF. CDR3 nucleotides: TGTGCCAGCAGCCCGACACCTGCCTACGAGCAGTACTTC.

This clone was seen a handful of times. The chain combines TRBV7-9 with TRBJ2-3; tentatively, D is TRBD2 (5 bases). Germline-derived CDR1 and CDR2 are SEHNR and FQNEAQ (reference sequence). The V end was cut by 3 bases, the J end by 14 bases, with 18 bases between. The CDR3 is 13 amino acids. CDR3: CASSLEVGRGRYF. CDR3 DNA sequence: TGTGCCAGCAGCTTGGAAGTTGGCCGGGGAAGGTATTTT.